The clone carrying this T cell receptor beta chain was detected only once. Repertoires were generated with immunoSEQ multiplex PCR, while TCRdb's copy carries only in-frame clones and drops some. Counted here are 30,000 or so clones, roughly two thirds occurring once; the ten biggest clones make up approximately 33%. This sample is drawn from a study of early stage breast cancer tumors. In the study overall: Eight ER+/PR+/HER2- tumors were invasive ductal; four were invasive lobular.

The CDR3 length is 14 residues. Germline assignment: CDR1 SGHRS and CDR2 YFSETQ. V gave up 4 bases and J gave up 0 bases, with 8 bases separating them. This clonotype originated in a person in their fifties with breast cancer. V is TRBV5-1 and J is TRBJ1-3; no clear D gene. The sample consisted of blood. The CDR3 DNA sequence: TGCGCCAGCAGCGGAGGGTCCTCTGGAAACACCATATATTTT. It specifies CASSGGSSGNTIYF.